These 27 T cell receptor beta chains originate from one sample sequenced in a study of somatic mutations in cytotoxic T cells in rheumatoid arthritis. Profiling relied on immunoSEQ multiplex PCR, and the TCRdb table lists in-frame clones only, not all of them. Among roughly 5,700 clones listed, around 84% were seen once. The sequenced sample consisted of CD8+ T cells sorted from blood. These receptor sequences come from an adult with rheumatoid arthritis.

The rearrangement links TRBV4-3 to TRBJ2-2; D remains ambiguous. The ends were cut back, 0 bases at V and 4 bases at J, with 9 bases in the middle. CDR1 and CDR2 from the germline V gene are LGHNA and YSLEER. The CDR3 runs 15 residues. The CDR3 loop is CASSQDWLGTGELFF. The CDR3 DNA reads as TGCGCCAGCAGCCAAGACTGGCTCGGCACCGGGGAGCTGTTTTTT.

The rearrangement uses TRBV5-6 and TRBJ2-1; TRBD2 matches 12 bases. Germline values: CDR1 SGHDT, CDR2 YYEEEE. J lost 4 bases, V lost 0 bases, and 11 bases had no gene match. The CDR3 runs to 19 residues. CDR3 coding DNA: TGTGCCAGCAGCTTGGCCGGAGCTAGCGGGAGGGCCGGGTACAATGAGCAGTTCTTC. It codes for CASSLAGASGRAGYNEQFF.

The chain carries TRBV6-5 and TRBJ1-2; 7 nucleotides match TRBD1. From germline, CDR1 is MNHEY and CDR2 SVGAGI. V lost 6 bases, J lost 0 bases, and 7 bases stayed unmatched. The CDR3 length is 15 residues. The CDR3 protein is CASRGRGTANYGYTF. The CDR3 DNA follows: TGTGCCAGCAGGGGGCGAGGGACAGCTAACTATGGCTACACCTTC.

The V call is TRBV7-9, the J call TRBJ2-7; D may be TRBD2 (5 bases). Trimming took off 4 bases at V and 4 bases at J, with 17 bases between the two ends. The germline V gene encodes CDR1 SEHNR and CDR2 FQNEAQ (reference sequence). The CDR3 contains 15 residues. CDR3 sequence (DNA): TGTGCCAGCAGCTACCCGCCGGGGATGGCGTACGAGCAGTACTTC. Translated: CASSYPPGMAYEQYF.

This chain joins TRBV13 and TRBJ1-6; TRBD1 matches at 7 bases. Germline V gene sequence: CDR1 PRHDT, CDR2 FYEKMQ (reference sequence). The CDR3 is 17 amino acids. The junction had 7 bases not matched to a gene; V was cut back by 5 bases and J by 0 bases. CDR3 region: CASSPGGDSSYNSPLHF. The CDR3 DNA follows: TGTGCCAGCAGCCCAGGGGGGGATAGCTCCTATAATTCACCCCTCCACTTT.

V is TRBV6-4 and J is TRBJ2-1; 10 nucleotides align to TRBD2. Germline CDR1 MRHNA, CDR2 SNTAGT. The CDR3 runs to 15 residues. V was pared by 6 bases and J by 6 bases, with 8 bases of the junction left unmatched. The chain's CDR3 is CASSRAGGHANEQFF. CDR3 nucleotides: TGTGCCAGCAGCCGAGCGGGAGGGCACGCCAATGAGCAGTTCTTC.

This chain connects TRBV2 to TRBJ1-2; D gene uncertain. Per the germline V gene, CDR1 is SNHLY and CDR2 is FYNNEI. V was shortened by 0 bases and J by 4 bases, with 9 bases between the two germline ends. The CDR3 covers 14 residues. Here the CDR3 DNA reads TGTGCCAGCAGTGAAGCGCAGAGTTTCTATGGCTACACCTTC. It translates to CASSEAQSFYGYTF.

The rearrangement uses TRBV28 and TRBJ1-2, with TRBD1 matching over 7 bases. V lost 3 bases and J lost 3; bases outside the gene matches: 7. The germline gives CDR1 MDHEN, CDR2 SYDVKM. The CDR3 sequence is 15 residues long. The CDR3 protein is CASSFMAGGYYGYTF. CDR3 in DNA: TGTGCCAGCAGTTTTATGGCAGGGGGTTACTATGGCTACACCTTC.

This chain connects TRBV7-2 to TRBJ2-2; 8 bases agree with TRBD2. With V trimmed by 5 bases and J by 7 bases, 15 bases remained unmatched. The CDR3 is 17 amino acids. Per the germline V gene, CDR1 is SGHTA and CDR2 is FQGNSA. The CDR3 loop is CASSPSGVAGSHGELFF. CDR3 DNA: TGTGCCAGCAGCCCCTCGGGGGTAGCGGGATCGCACGGGGAGCTGTTTTTT.

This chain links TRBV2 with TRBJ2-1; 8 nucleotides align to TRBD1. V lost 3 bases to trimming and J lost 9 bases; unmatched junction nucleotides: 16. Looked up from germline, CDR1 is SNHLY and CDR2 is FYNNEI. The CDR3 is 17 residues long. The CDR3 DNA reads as TGTGCCAGCAGTGACCGGGGGCGCGCGACAGGGGAACCTGAGCAGTTCTTC. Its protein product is CASSDRGRATGEPEQFF.

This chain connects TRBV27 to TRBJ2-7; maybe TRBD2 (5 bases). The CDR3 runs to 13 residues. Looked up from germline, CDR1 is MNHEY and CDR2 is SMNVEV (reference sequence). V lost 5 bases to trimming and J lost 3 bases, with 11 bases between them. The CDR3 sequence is CASSPGLRYEQYF. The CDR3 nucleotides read TGTGCCAGCAGTCCGGGATTACGCTACGAGCAGTACTTC.

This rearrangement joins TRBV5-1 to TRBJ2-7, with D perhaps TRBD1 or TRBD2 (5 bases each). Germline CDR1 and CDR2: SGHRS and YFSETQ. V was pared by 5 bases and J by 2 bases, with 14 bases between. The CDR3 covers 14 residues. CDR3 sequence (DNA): TGCGCCAGCAGAGTGAGGGGTCCAGCCTACGAGCAGTACTTC. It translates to CASRVRGPAYEQYF.

The DNA for the CDR3 is TGTGCCAGCAGGGACCCCCCGACTAGATCGAGTAGGGAGACCCAGTACTTC. Protein: CASRDPPTRSSRETQYF. V gene TRBV2 combines with J gene TRBJ2-5; D possibly corresponds to TRBD2 (6 bases). CDR1 and CDR2 (germline): SNHLY, FYNNEI. CDR3 length: 17 amino acids. Between the trimmed V and J ends, which lost 6 bases and 5 bases, there was a span of 25 bases.

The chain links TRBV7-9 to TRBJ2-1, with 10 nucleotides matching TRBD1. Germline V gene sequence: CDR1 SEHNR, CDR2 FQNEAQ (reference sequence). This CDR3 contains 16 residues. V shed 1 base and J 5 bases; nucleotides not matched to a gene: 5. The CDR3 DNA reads TGTGCCAGCAGCTTAGAGGGGACAGGGGCTCACAATGAGCAGTTCTTC. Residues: CASSLEGTGAHNEQFF. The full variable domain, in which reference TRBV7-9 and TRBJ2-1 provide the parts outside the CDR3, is DTGVSQNPRHKITKRGQNVTFRCDPISEHNRLYWYRQTLGQGPEFLTYFQNEAQLEKSRLLSDRFSAERPKGSFSTLEIQRTEQGDSAMYLCASSLEGTGAHNEQFFGPGTRLTVL.

The CDR3, as DNA: TGTGCCTGGAGTGACGAAGGAGGTGATAGCACAGATACGCAGTATTTT. This encodes CAWSDEGGDSTDTQYF. The chain uses TRBV30 and TRBJ2-3; maybe TRBD2 (5 bases). CDR1 GTSNPN and CDR2 SVGIG come from the germline V gene (reference sequence). The CDR3 is 16 amino acids. With 1 base removed from V and 0 bases from J, the gap between germline ends came to 14 bases.

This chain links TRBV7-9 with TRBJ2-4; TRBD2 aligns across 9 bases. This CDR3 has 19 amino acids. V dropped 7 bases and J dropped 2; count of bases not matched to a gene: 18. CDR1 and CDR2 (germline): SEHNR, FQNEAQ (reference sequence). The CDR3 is CASTASGGTVLGPKNIQYF. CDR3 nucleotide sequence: TGTGCCAGCACCGCCAGCGGGGGGACAGTACTCGGACCCAAAAACATTCAGTACTTC.

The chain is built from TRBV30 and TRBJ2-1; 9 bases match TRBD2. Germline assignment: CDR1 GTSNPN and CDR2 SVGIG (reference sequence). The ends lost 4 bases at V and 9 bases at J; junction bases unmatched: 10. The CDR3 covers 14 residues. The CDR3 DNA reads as TGTGCCTGGACCAAGACTAGCGGTGGCCCTGAGCAGTTCTTC. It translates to CAWTKTSGGPEQFF. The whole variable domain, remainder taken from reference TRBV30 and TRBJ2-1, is SQTIHQWPATLVQPVGSPLSLECTVEGTSNPNLYWYRQAAGRGLQLLFYSVGIGQISSEVPQNLSASRPQDRQFILSSKKLLLSDSGFYLCAWTKTSGGPEQFFGPGTRLTVL.

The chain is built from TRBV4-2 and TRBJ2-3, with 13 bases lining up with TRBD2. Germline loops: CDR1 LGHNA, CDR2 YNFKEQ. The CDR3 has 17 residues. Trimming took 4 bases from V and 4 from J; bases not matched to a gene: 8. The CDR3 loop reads CASSPEGGTSGADTQYF. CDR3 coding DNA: TGTGCCAGCAGCCCCGAAGGGGGGACTAGCGGGGCAGATACGCAGTATTTT.

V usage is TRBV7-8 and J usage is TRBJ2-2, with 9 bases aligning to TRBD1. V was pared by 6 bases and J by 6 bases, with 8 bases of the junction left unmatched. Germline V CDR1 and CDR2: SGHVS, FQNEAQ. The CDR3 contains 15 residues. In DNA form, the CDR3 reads TGTGCCAGCAGGAGGGGACAGGGACAAGCCGGGGAGCTGTTTTTT. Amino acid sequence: CASRRGQGQAGELFF. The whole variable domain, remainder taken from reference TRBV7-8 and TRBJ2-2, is GAGVSQSPRYKVAKRGQDVALRCDPISGHVSLFWYQQALGQGPEFLTYFQNEAQLDKSGLPSDRFFAERPEGSVSTLKIQRTQQEDSAVYLCASRRGQGQAGELFFGEGSRLTVL.

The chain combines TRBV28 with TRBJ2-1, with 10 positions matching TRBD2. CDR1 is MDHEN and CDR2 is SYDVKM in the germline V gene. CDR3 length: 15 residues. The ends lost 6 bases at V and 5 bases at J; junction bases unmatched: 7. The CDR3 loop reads CASSPGTSDHNEQFF. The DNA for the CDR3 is TGTGCCAGCAGCCCAGGGACTAGCGACCACAATGAGCAGTTCTTC.

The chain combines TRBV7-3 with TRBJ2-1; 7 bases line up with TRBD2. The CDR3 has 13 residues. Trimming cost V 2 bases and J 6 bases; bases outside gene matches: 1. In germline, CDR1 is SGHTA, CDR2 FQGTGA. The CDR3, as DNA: TGTGCCAGCAGCTTATGGGGGGGCAATGAGCAGTTCTTC. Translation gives CASSLWGGNEQFF.

The CDR3 nucleotides are TGCAGCGAGTGGACAGGGGAGCCCCAAGAGACCCAGTACTTC. Residues: CSEWTGEPQETQYF. This sequence joins TRBV29-1 and TRBJ2-5; 9 bases map to TRBD1. The CDR3 is 14 amino acids. V lost 7 bases and J lost 1; bases outside the gene matches: 7. Germline assignment: CDR1 SQVTM and CDR2 ANQGSEA.

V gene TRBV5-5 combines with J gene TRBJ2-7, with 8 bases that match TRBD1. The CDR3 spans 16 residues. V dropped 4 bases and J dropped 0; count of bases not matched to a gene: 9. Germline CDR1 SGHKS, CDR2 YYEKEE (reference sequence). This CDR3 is CASSREGQEGSYEQYF. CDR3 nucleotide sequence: TGTGCCAGCAGCCGAGAGGGACAGGAGGGCTCCTACGAGCAGTACTTC.

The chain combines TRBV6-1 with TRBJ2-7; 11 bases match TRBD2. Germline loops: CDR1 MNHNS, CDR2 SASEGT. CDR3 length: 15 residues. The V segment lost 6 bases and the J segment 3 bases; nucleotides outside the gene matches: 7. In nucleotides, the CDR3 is TGTGCCAGCAGCACACAAACTAGCGGGAGCTACGAGCAGTACTTC. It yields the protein CASSTQTSGSYEQYF.

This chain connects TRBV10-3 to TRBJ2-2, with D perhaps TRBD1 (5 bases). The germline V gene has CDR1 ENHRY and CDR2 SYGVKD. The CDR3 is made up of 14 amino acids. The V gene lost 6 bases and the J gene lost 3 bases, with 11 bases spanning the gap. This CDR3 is CAIRGQPDTGELFF. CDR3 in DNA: TGTGCCATCAGAGGACAACCAGACACCGGGGAGCTGTTTTTT.

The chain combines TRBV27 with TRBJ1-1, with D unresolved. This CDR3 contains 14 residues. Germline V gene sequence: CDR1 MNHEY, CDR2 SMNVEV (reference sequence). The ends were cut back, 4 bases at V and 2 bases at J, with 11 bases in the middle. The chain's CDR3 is CASSWSRTNTEAFF. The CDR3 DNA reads TGTGCCAGCAGTTGGAGTCGGACCAACACTGAAGCTTTCTTT.

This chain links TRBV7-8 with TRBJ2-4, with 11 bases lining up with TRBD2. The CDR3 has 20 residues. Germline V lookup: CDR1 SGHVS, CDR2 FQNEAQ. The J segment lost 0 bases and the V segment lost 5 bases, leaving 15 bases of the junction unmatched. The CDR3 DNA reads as TGTGCCAGCAGCCTAAAGAGGGTAGCGGGAGGGAATCGAGCCAAAAACATTCAGTACTTC. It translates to CASSLKRVAGGNRAKNIQYF.